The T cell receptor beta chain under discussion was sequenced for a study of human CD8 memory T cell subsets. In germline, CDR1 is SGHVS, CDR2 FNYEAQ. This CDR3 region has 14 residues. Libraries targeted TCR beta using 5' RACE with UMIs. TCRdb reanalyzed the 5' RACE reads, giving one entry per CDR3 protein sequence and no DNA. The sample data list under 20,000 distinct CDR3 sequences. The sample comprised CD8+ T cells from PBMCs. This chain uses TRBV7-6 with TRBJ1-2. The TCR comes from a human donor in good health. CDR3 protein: CASGTGGRKDGYTF.